Below, 18 T cell receptor beta chains from the same sample are listed, as sequenced in a study of T cells after posttransplantation cyclophosphamide. Sampled 1 year posttransplant, controls received myeloablative marrow transplants, methotrexate and a calcineurin inhibitor. Clones were read by immunoSEQ multiplex PCR, and TCRdb kept only the in-frame ones, dropping some. The data show roughly 9,900 clones, with around nine tenths seen just once and about 27% held by the top ten. The sequencing used PBMCs, collected after an allogeneic stem cell transplant with a calcineurin inhibitor and methotrexate. These receptors were obtained from a young adult male patient who received an allogeneic stem cell transplant from an unrelated donor, was CMV-positive, and had no GVHD. Some T cells could come from the graft donor.

The chain uses TRBV6-1 and TRBJ2-7; no clear D. Germline V gene data show CDR1 as MNHNS and CDR2 as SASEGT. V was cut by 6 bases and J by 1 base, with 7 bases left in between. This CDR3 contains 12 residues. The CDR3 reads CASSLGSYEQYF. The CDR3, as DNA: TGTGCCAGCAGCCTCGGTTCCTACGAGCAGTACTTC.

This chain links TRBV12-5 with TRBJ2-5; no clear D. The CDR3 has 12 residues. The V and J ends lost 6 bases and 5 bases respectively, with 10 bases between them. Per the germline V gene, CDR1 is LGHNT and CDR2 is FRNRAP. The CDR3 nucleotides read TGTGCTAGTGGGGGTAACGGGGAGACCCAGTACTTC. Its translation: CASGGNGETQYF. Filled out from reference TRBV12-5 and TRBJ2-5, the complete variable domain reads DARVTQTPRHKVTEMGQEVTMRCQPILGHNTVFWYRQTMMQGLELLAYFRNRAPLDDSGMPKDRFSAEMPDATLATLKIQPSEPRDSAVYFCASGGNGETQYFGPGTRLLVL.

The chain joins TRBV11-3 to TRBJ2-7; TRBD1 is a possible D gene (6 bases). Trimming removed 1 base from V and 1 base from J, with 11 bases in between. The CDR3 extends over 15 amino acids. In germline, CDR1 is SGHNT, CDR2 YENEEA. The CDR3 reads CASSLGVRGSYEQYF. The CDR3 region has the DNA TGTGCCAGCAGCTTAGGCGTCAGGGGATCCTACGAGCAGTACTTC.

This chain links TRBV5-4 with TRBJ2-7; 7 bases align to TRBD2. This CDR3 is built from 14 residues. Trimming took 2 bases from V and 6 from J; bases not matched to a gene: 8. CDR1 and CDR2 (germline): SGHNT, YYREEE (reference sequence). This CDR3 is CASSFREGGSEQYV. The CDR3 DNA is TGTGCCAGCAGCTTCAGGGAGGGAGGGTCCGAGCAGTACGTC.

This clone rates as medium-sized (0.01 to 0.1%). The chain has TRBV4-1 and TRBJ2-3, with 8 bases matching TRBD2. This CDR3 is built from 17 residues. V lost 3 bases to trimming and J lost 2 bases; unmatched junction nucleotides: 10. From germline, CDR1 is MGHRA and CDR2 YSYEKL. The CDR3 DNA reads TGCGCCAGCAGCCACTACTTAGCGGGAAGGGTCACAGATACGCAGTATTTT. The encoded protein is CASSHYLAGRVTDTQYF.

The V and J genes are TRBV5-1 and TRBJ1-6; perhaps TRBD1 as D (6 bases). Germline-derived CDR1 and CDR2 are SGHRS and YFSETQ. Between the trimmed V and J ends, which lost 0 bases and 8 bases, there was a span of 15 bases. This CDR3 is built from 16 residues. The CDR3 is CASSLGTLQGDSPLHF. In DNA form, the CDR3 reads TGCGCCAGCAGCTTGGGGACTTTACAGGGAGATTCACCCCTCCACTTT.

The V gene is TRBV7-8, the J gene TRBJ2-2; weak D call: TRBD1 (6 bases). Trimming left V 2 bases short and J 0 bases short, with 10 bases between. The CDR3 is 16 residues long. From germline, CDR1 is SGHVS and CDR2 FQNEAQ. CDR3 region: CASSLRTVSNTGELFF. The CDR3, as DNA: TGTGCCAGCAGCTTAAGGACAGTCTCGAACACCGGGGAGCTGTTTTTT.

The V call is TRBV4-1, the J call TRBJ2-2, with 7 bases that match TRBD1. V shed 3 bases and J 7 bases; nucleotides not matched to a gene: 8. Germline V gene lookup returns CDR1 MGHRA and CDR2 YSYEKL. The CDR3 has 15 residues. CDR3 DNA sequence: TGCGCCAGCAGCCAGGGCTTACAGGGGAGCGGGGAGCTGTTTTTT. It encodes CASSQGLQGSGELFF.

The chain recombines TRBV2 with TRBJ1-2; TRBD1 is a possible D gene (5 bases). This CDR3 contains 14 residues. V lost 5 bases and J 8 bases, leaving 18 bases between the germline ends. Germline V gene data show CDR1 as SNHLY and CDR2 as FYNNEI. The CDR3 sequence: CASSQSGRTMGYTF. The CDR3, as DNA: TGTGCCAGCAGTCAGTCCGGGAGGACAATGGGCTACACCTTC.

Points on this clone: The sample holds other DNA sequences that translate to the same CDR3. The rearrangement joins TRBV7-9 to TRBJ2-5; perhaps TRBD2 as D (6 bases). The CDR3 runs 14 residues. CDR1 and CDR2 (germline): SEHNR, FQNEAQ (reference sequence). V was shortened by 9 bases and J by 3 bases, with 17 bases between the two germline ends. CDR3 protein: CASSVRTTEETQYF. The CDR3 nucleotides are TGTGCCAGTAGCGTCCGGACTACCGAAGAGACCCAGTACTTC.

The chain links TRBV7-8 to TRBJ2-6; D may be TRBD1 (6 bases). Germline V lookup: CDR1 SGHVS, CDR2 FQNEAQ. CDR3 length equals 16 residues. V gave up 1 base and J gave up 0 bases, with 7 bases separating them. The CDR3 is CASSLGGHSGANVLTF. CDR3 sequence (DNA): TGTGCCAGCAGCTTAGGGGGACACTCTGGGGCCAACGTCCTGACTTTC.

V is TRBV9 and J is TRBJ2-7; 8 bases match TRBD2. The CDR3 has 15 amino acids. CDR1 and CDR2 from the germline V gene are SGDLS and YYNGEE. V shed 0 bases, J shed 6 bases, and the junction held 8 bases outside the gene matches. CDR3 coding DNA: TGTGCCAGCAGCGTAGGTACAGCGGGAGCTCCCGAGCAGTACTTC. As protein: CASSVGTAGAPEQYF.

The rearrangement uses TRBV2 and TRBJ2-3; D uncertain. V was trimmed by 8 bases and J by 0 bases, leaving 9 bases between them. The CDR3 runs 13 residues. CDR1 is SNHLY and CDR2 is FYNNEI in the germline V gene. CDR3 protein: CASGRESTDTQYF. The CDR3 DNA reads TGTGCCAGCGGGCGAGAAAGCACAGATACGCAGTATTTT.

This clone occurred once. V and J are TRBV4-3 and TRBJ2-5, with 7 bases aligning to TRBD2. The J call could be wrong; TRBJ2-7 is a better fit for the DNA end. There are 14 residues in the CDR3. Germline V CDR1 and CDR2: LGHNA, YSLEER. CDR3 in amino acids: CASSQDWASGEQYF. In DNA form, the CDR3 reads TGCGCCAGCAGCCAAGATTGGGCTAGCGGCGAGCAGTACTTC.

This clone was recorded a few times. V usage is TRBV9 and J usage is TRBJ1-2, with D unresolved. The V gene lost 0 bases and the J gene lost 7 bases, with 10 bases spanning the gap. Germline values: CDR1 SGDLS, CDR2 YYNGEE. The CDR3 extends over 13 amino acids. The CDR3 region is CASSVDQQSGYTF. The CDR3, as DNA: TGTGCCAGCAGCGTAGATCAACAGAGTGGCTACACCTTC. The variable domain in full, with the rest retrieved from reference TRBV9 and TRBJ1-2, is DSGVTQTPKHLITATGQRVTLRCSPRSGDLSVYWYQQSLDQGLQFLIQYYNGEERAKGNILERFSAQQFPDLHSELNLSSLELGDSALYFCASSVDQQSGYTFGSGTRLTVV.

V usage is TRBV15 and J usage is TRBJ1-5, with a tentative D call TRBD1 (5 bases). This CDR3 has 15 amino acids. Germline CDR1 reads LNHNV; CDR2 reads YYDKDF (reference sequence). Trimming removed 0 bases at V and 4 bases at J, with 10 bases between. The CDR3 sequence is CATSRDRGRNQPQHF. The CDR3 region has the DNA TGTGCCACCAGCAGAGATCGGGGGAGGAATCAGCCCCAGCATTTT.

The chain couples TRBV5-1 to TRBJ2-3; TRBD2 aligns across 9 bases. This CDR3 comprises 16 residues. With V trimmed by 3 bases and J by 4 bases, 9 bases remained unmatched. Germline loops: CDR1 SGHRS, CDR2 YFSETQ. The CDR3 DNA is TGCGCCAGCAGCTCACGAAGACTAGCGGCAGCAGATACGCAGTATTTT. Translation gives CASSSRRLAAADTQYF.

The chain combines TRBV18 with TRBJ1-5, with 9 bases aligning to TRBD1. With V trimmed by 3 bases and J by 4 bases, 10 bases remained unmatched. The CDR3 totals 17 residues. Germline assignment: CDR1 KGHSH and CDR2 LQKENI. This CDR3 reads CASSPSGQGWGNQPQHF. CDR3 nucleotides: TGTGCCAGCTCACCCTCGGGACAGGGATGGGGGAATCAGCCCCAGCATTTT.